The 9 T cell receptor beta chains below all came from one sample that was sequenced in a study of molecular identifiers for immune sequencing clone quantification. TCRdb reanalysed the PCR reads using MiXCR and keeps one entry per CDR3 protein. The sample lists 460,000 or so distinct CDR3 sequences, around 21% occurring once. The sample comprised naive CD8+ T cells from blood, with Jurkat cell RNA spiked in. Sample subset: FACS-sorted CD8+CD4-CCR7+CD45RA+ naive T cells. Receptors were obtained from a human donor in good health. Some libraries in this study had Jurkat cell RNA spiked in.

J is TRBJ1-2 and V is TRBV29-1; possible D gene TRBD1, 6 bases. V was pared by 7 bases and J by 4 bases, with 16 bases between. Germline V gene sequence: CDR1 SQVTM, CDR2 ANQGSEA. CDR3 length: 13 amino acids. For the CDR3, the DNA is TGCAGCGCACGTGACAGGACATTCTATGGCTACACCTTC. Amino acid sequence: CSARDRTFYGYTF.

The chain combines TRBV4-1 with TRBJ2-5; 10 positions match TRBD2. Trimming removed 5 bases from V and 5 bases from J; junction bases left unmatched: 5. The CDR3 contains 14 residues. Looked up from germline, CDR1 is MGHRA and CDR2 is YSYEKL. The CDR3 region is CASSTLAGEETQYF. CDR3 DNA: TGCGCCAGCAGCACGCTAGCGGGGGAGGAGACCCAGTACTTC.

The chain links TRBV4-3 to TRBJ2-7; possibly TRBD1 or TRBD2 for D (5 bases each). The CDR3 length is 14 residues. Germline V CDR1 and CDR2: LGHNA, YSLEER. V was pared by 3 bases and J by 5 bases, with 14 bases between. The CDR3 region has the DNA TGCGCCAGCAGCCATAGCGAGGGGTCCCACGAGCAGTACTTC. This encodes CASSHSEGSHEQYF.

Regarding this clonotype: This may arise from a read error, as a much more abundant clone is one base away. V usage is TRBV6-2 or TRBV6-3 and J usage is TRBJ2-5; D is unresolved. This CDR3 spans 13 amino acids. Germline loops: CDR1 MNHEY, CDR2 SVGEGT. The CDR3 bases are TGTGCCAGCAGTTACCAGTACCAAGGGACCCAGTACTTC. Translated: CASSYQYQGTQYF.

This clonotype was seen repeatedly, ten times or more. The chain is built from TRBV13 and TRBJ2-7; possible D gene TRBD2, 6 bases. This CDR3 spans 12 amino acids. Germline CDR1 PRHDT, CDR2 FYEKMQ (reference sequence). V was clipped by 4 bases and J by 7 bases, with 11 bases between them. CDR3 amino acids: CASSSGRMEQYF. The CDR3 coding sequence is TGTGCCAGCAGCTCAGGGAGGATGGAGCAGTACTTC. The full variable domain, its missing parts supplied by reference TRBV13 and TRBJ2-7, is AAGVIQSPRHLIKEKRETATLKCYPIPRHDTVYWYQQGPGQDPQFLISFYEKMQSDKGSIPDRFSAQQFSDYHSELNMSSLELGDSALYFCASSSGRMEQYFGPGTRLTVT.

This clonotype has just a few counts. This sequence joins TRBV12-3 or TRBV12-4 and TRBJ2-1; 7 bases agree with TRBD2. After removal of 3 bases from V and 4 bases from J, the junction contained 6 bases not matched to a gene. The CDR3 runs 15 residues. For the CDR3, the DNA is TGTGCCAGCAGTTTCTCGGGACTACCTTACAATGAGCAGTTCTTC. Translation gives CASSFSGLPYNEQFF.

This clonotype was found once. A much larger clone differs from this one at a single base, so this may be a read error. This sequence joins TRBV4-3 and TRBJ1-1, with D hard to call. This CDR3 has 15 residues. Germline CDR1 reads LGHNA; CDR2 reads YSLEER. The CDR3 reads CASGQDGGENTEAFF. The CDR3 nucleotides read TGCGCCAGCGGCCAAGACGGCGGAGAGAACACTGAAGCTTTCTTT.

This clonotype was recorded many times. The junction shows a germline mismatch at one end, possibly a read error. This sequence joins TRBV30 and TRBJ1-1, with no clear D. CDR3 size: 12 residues. The V gene's germline CDR1 is GTSNPN and CDR2 SVGIG (reference sequence). The CDR3 reads CAWDGMKTEAFF. As DNA, the CDR3 is TGTGCCTGGGACGGCATGAAAACTGAAGCTTTCTTT.

Ten or more counts support this clonotype. V gene TRBV6-2 or TRBV6-3 combines with J gene TRBJ1-1; D is undetermined. CDR3 size: 14 residues. Germline CDR1 MNHEY, CDR2 SVGEGT. Trimming took off 6 bases at V and 5 bases at J, with 16 bases between the two ends. In DNA, the CDR3 is TGTGCCAGCAGCCCCAGAGGAGGGAGAACTGAAGCTTTCTTT. This translates into CASSPRGGRTEAFF.